This T cell receptor beta chain emerged from a study of early T cells in non-severe SARS-CoV-2 infection. Study-wide points: The matching step, a VDJdb search, favored anti-spike CD8 responses and missed private and CD4 specificities.

Concerning this clonotype: The antigen remains undetermined. Germline and junction disagree at one end, which may indicate a read error.

The germline V gene encodes CDR1 KGHSH and CDR2 LQKENI. The length of the CDR3 is 15 residues. Unique molecular identifiers were added to individual cDNA molecules. TCRdb redid the calling of the 5' RACE reads with MiXCR, one entry per CDR3 protein. Of around 81,000 distinct CDR3 sequences listed, 14% are singletons. Sequenced sample: whole blood. The receptor's source is an adult who was a healthcare worker with PCR-confirmed SARS-CoV-2 infection or an uninfected control (not recorded which). The rearrangement joins TRBV18 to TRBJ2-1; no reliable D call. CDR3 in DNA: TGTGCCAGCTCCCCACAGACCCTCTTCTACAATGAGCAGTTCTTC. Its translation is CASSPQTLFYNEQFF.